Below, 26 T cell receptor beta chains from the same sample are listed, as sequenced in a study of blood T cell repertoires in COVID-19. Here immunoSEQ multiplex PCR was the method, and the copy in TCRdb shows in-frame clones only, minus some. The repertoire includes around 100,000 clones, roughly 72% of them detected once, and around 6.3% sits in the top ten. Sequenced sample: peripheral blood. Receptors originate from an elderly man with acute or convalescent COVID-19.

The chain employs TRBV27 and TRBJ1-2, with D tentatively TRBD1 (6 bases). Germline CDR1 reads MNHEY; CDR2 reads SMNVEV (reference sequence). The CDR3 length is 15 residues. Trimming pared 5 bases from V and 1 base from J, leaving 14 bases between. The CDR3 region is CASSPGTTGNYGYTF. The CDR3 DNA reads as TGTGCCAGCAGTCCCGGGACAACTGGTAACTATGGCTACACCTTC.

This chain links TRBV19 with TRBJ2-2; 7 bases are shared with TRBD1. CDR3 length equals 14 residues. Unmatched junction bases numbered 2, after V lost 1 base and J lost 6 bases. Germline V gene sequence: CDR1 LNHDA, CDR2 SQIVND (reference sequence). In DNA form, the CDR3 reads TGTGCCAGTAGTATAGGACAGGGAGCCGGGGAGCTGTTTTTT. This codes for CASSIGQGAGELFF.

The CDR3 spells CASSPLAGGDTGELFF. The DNA for the CDR3 is TGTGCCAGCAGCCCTCTAGCGGGAGGGGACACCGGGGAGCTGTTTTTT. The J gene is TRBJ2-2, the V gene TRBV5-6; 12 bases map to TRBD2. The CDR3 contains 16 residues. With V trimmed by 4 bases and J by 3 bases, 4 bases remained unmatched. Per the germline V gene, CDR1 is SGHDT and CDR2 is YYEEEE.

This sequence joins TRBV9 and TRBJ2-7, with D possibly TRBD1 on 5 matching bases. CDR3 length: 13 residues. V lost 4 bases and J lost 3, with 11 bases in between. CDR1 and CDR2 from the germline V gene are SGDLS and YYNGEE. CDR3 in amino acids: CASSFADSYEQYF. The CDR3 nucleotides are TGTGCCAGCAGCTTTGCCGACAGCTACGAGCAGTACTTC.

There are a few counts of this clone. V and J are TRBV9 and TRBJ2-2, with 11 bases matching TRBD1. The germline V gene encodes CDR1 SGDLS and CDR2 YYNGEE. The V segment lost 4 bases and the J segment 1 base; nucleotides outside the gene matches: 3. CDR3 length: 16 residues. The CDR3 DNA is TGTGCCAGCAGCCCTGGGACAGGGGGGAACACCGGGGAGCTGTTTTTT. It codes for CASSPGTGGNTGELFF. The variable domain in full, with the rest retrieved from reference TRBV9 and TRBJ2-2, is DSGVTQTPKHLITATGQRVTLRCSPRSGDLSVYWYQQSLDQGLQFLIQYYNGEERAKGNILERFSAQQFPDLHSELNLSSLELGDSALYFCASSPGTGGNTGELFFGEGSRLTVL.

This clone came up a few times. V usage is TRBV9 and J usage is TRBJ2-1; weak D call: TRBD2 (6 bases). This CDR3 is 15 amino acids long. The ends were cut back, 2 bases at V and 2 bases at J, with 11 bases in the middle. Germline CDR1 SGDLS, CDR2 YYNGEE. CDR3 sequence (DNA): TGTGCCAGCAGCGTGGACTACCTTCCCTACAATGAGCAGTTCTTC. Translating it yields CASSVDYLPYNEQFF. The whole variable domain, filled in from reference TRBV9 and TRBJ2-1, reads DSGVTQTPKHLITATGQRVTLRCSPRSGDLSVYWYQQSLDQGLQFLIQYYNGEERAKGNILERFSAQQFPDLHSELNLSSLELGDSALYFCASSVDYLPYNEQFFGPGTRLTVL.

This clone was seen more than once but under ten times. The V and J genes are TRBV27 and TRBJ2-5; D unresolved. The germline gives CDR1 MNHEY, CDR2 SMNVEV (reference sequence). V was trimmed by 6 bases and J by 5 bases, leaving 13 bases between them. The CDR3 spans 13 residues. DNA for the CDR3: TGTGCCAGCAGGTGGGCTACCAGCGAGACCCAGTACTTC. Residues: CASRWATSETQYF.

In this sample, this clone turned up a few times. The J gene is TRBJ2-1, the V gene TRBV29-1, with D possibly matching TRBD2 (6 bases). V dropped 1 base and J dropped 6 bases, with 10 bases sitting between them. CDR1 is SQVTM and CDR2 is ANQGSEA in the germline V gene. This CDR3 has 13 amino acids. CDR3 amino acids: CSVEAGVGNEQFF. The CDR3 nucleotides are TGCAGCGTTGAAGCGGGAGTCGGCAATGAGCAGTTCTTC.

In this sample, this clone turned up many times. The chain has TRBV28 and TRBJ1-2, with 8 bases aligning to TRBD1. The germline V gene has CDR1 MDHEN and CDR2 SYDVKM. CDR3 length: 14 residues. V shed 6 bases and J 7 bases; nucleotides not matched to a gene: 10. The DNA for the CDR3 is TGTGCCAGCAGCCCAAGACAGGGGAAGTTTGGCTACACCTTC. Protein: CASSPRQGKFGYTF.

The chain has TRBV28 and TRBJ1-6; possibly TRBD1 for D (6 bases). The CDR3 has 14 amino acids. V lost 4 bases to trimming and J lost 9 bases, with 13 bases between them. Germline values: CDR1 MDHEN, CDR2 SYDVKM. CDR3 loop: CASSSTGFGSPLHF. In DNA form, the CDR3 reads TGTGCCAGCAGTTCAACAGGGTTCGGTTCACCCCTCCACTTT.

The chain employs TRBV12-3 or TRBV12-4 and TRBJ1-4; D remains unclear. The CDR3 totals 13 residues. V shed 2 bases and J shed 7 bases, with 8 bases lying between them. The CDR3 protein is CASSLQIGEKLFF. In nucleotides, the CDR3 is TGTGCCAGCAGTTTACAGATTGGTGAAAAACTGTTTTTT.

The chain employs TRBV5-1 and TRBJ2-2; 9 bases line up with TRBD2. Germline CDR1 is SGHRS and CDR2 is YFSETQ. CDR3 length: 15 amino acids. Trimming removed 2 bases from V and 3 bases from J; junction bases left unmatched: 2. CDR3 in DNA: TGCGCCAGCAGCTTAGCGGGAGGCCACACCGGGGAGCTGTTTTTT. Translation: CASSLAGGHTGELFF.

This clone was seen a single time. The rearrangement joins TRBV13 to TRBJ2-7; D is perhaps TRBD2 (7 bases). This CDR3 spans 15 amino acids. Trimming shortened V by 1 base and J by 5 bases, and 15 bases separated the two germline ends. CDR1 and CDR2 (germline): PRHDT, FYEKMQ (reference sequence). The chain's CDR3 is CASSLEGGRVHEQYF. CDR3 nucleotides: TGTGCCAGCAGCTTAGAGGGGGGGAGAGTCCACGAGCAGTACTTC.

The chain couples TRBV5-1 to TRBJ2-1; D might be TRBD1 (5 bases). This CDR3 contains 13 residues. Trimming stripped 4 bases from V and 8 bases from J, with 13 bases between. Looked up from germline, CDR1 is SGHRS and CDR2 is YFSETQ. The DNA for the CDR3 is TGCGCCAGCAGCCCCGACAGTGGCGATGAGCAGTTCTTC. This encodes CASSPDSGDEQFF.

The J gene is TRBJ2-1, the V gene TRBV4-1, with a possible D match to TRBD2 (5 bases). V gave up 4 bases and J gave up 5 bases, with 15 bases separating them. Germline CDR1 MGHRA, CDR2 YSYEKL. The CDR3 consists of 15 residues. CDR3 in DNA: TGCGCCAGCAGCCCCTCCTACGGACTGAACAATGAGCAGTTCTTC. Translating it yields CASSPSYGLNNEQFF.

The CDR3 reads CATEDRVLGGPQHF. CDR3 in DNA: TGTGCCACCGAGGACAGGGTCCTCGGAGGGCCCCAGCATTTT. The J gene is TRBJ1-5, the V gene TRBV6-5, with 8 bases identical to TRBD1. Germline trimming cut 10 bases from V and 9 bases from J; bases unmatched to any gene: 14. The CDR3 is 14 amino acids. Germline CDR1 is MNHEY and CDR2 is SVGAGI.

The chain recombines TRBV14 with TRBJ2-2; D not certain. Germline V gene lookup returns CDR1 SGHDN and CDR2 FVKESK. V was pared by 4 bases and J by 15 bases, with 12 bases between. CDR3 size: 11 residues. This CDR3 is CASSPHFGLFF. The CDR3 DNA sequence: TGTGCCAGCAGCCCCCATTTCGGTTTGTTTTTT. The full variable domain, its missing parts supplied by reference TRBV14 and TRBJ2-2, is EAGVTQFPSHSVIEKGQTVTLRCDPISGHDNLYWYRRVMGKEIKFLLHFVKESKQDESGMPNNRFLAERTGGTYSTLKVQPAELEDSGVYFCASSPHFGLFFGEGSRLTVL.

The rearrangement joins TRBV5-1 to TRBJ2-3; D may be TRBD2 (6 bases). Trimming cost V 4 bases and J 2 bases, with 14 bases left between them. Germline CDR1 SGHRS, CDR2 YFSETQ. The CDR3 contains 15 residues. The CDR3 bases are TGCGCCAGCAGCGGCGGGGCGGAACCCACAGATACGCAGTATTTT. It encodes CASSGGAEPTDTQYF.

The V gene is TRBV4-2, the J gene TRBJ2-3, with 12 bases matching TRBD2. Germline trimming cut 0 bases from V and 1 base from J; bases unmatched to any gene: 11. CDR1 and CDR2 (germline): LGHNA, YNFKEQ. The CDR3 has 20 residues. The CDR3 nucleotides are TGTGCCAGCAGCCAAGATGGGCTAGCGGGAGGGTTATGGGGCACAGATACGCAGTATTTT. Residues: CASSQDGLAGGLWGTDTQYF.

The table lists this clone with a count of one. This chain joins TRBV28 and TRBJ1-5, with TRBD1 matching over 8 bases. CDR3 length: 16 residues. Germline V gives CDR1 MDHEN, CDR2 SYDVKM. V lost 3 bases, J lost 4 bases, and 8 bases stayed unmatched. The CDR3, as DNA: TGTGCCAGCAGTTTGGCTGGCAGGGGGCTAAATCAGCCCCAGCATTTT. Translating gives CASSLAGRGLNQPQHF.

This clone was seen a few times. The rearrangement links TRBV7-2 to TRBJ2-7, with 12 nucleotides matching TRBD1. The CDR3 spans 14 residues. The trim removed 5 bases at V and 7 bases at J, leaving 6 bases unmatched. Germline V gene lookup returns CDR1 SGHTA and CDR2 FQGNSA. CDR3 residues: CASSRDRGLREQYF. For the CDR3, the DNA is TGTGCCAGCAGCCGGGACAGGGGGCTAAGGGAGCAGTACTTC.

This clone was detected a few times. V gene TRBV5-4 combines with J gene TRBJ1-4; 8 bases match TRBD1. This CDR3 has 15 residues. Germline V gene lookup returns CDR1 SGHNT and CDR2 YYREEE (reference sequence). Trimming cost V 0 bases and J 4 bases; bases outside gene matches: 2. CDR3 sequence: CASSLEQGGNEKLFF. The CDR3 DNA is TGTGCCAGCAGCTTGGAACAGGGGGGTAATGAAAAACTGTTTTTT.

The chain links TRBV5-4 to TRBJ2-7; 9 bases are a match to TRBD1. Germline assignment: CDR1 SGHNT and CDR2 YYREEE (reference sequence). With 4 bases clipped from V and 6 bases from J, the junction kept 11 bases outside the gene matches. The CDR3 has 15 residues. The CDR3 is CASSPPGQGPGEQYF. Written as DNA, the CDR3 is TGTGCCAGCAGCCCCCCGGGACAGGGACCGGGCGAGCAGTACTTC.

V usage is TRBV7-9 and J usage is TRBJ2-5, with 10 positions matching TRBD1. The CDR3 length is 15 residues. Unmatched junction bases numbered 8, after V lost 5 bases and J lost 5 bases. Germline values: CDR1 SEHNR, CDR2 FQNEAQ (reference sequence). For the CDR3, the DNA is TGTGCCAGCAGCCCCCGTAGGGACAGGGGTGAGACCCAGTACTTC. Translating it yields CASSPRRDRGETQYF. Combining the CDR3 with reference TRBV7-9 and TRBJ2-5 gives the whole variable domain DTGVSQNPRHKITKRGQNVTFRCDPISEHNRLYWYRQTLGQGPEFLTYFQNEAQLEKSRLLSDRFSAERPKGSFSTLEIQRTEQGDSAMYLCASSPRRDRGETQYFGPGTRLLVL.

The chain links TRBV7-6 to TRBJ2-1, with D hard to call. Germline CDR1 reads SGHVS; CDR2 reads FNYEAQ. V lost 3 bases to trimming and J lost 4 bases, with 10 bases between them. This CDR3 region has 14 residues. The CDR3: CASSFGLSYNEQFF. Here the CDR3 DNA reads TGTGCCAGCAGCTTTGGCCTCTCATACAATGAGCAGTTCTTC.

The chain uses TRBV6-2 or TRBV6-3 and TRBJ2-3, with TRBD1 identical over 10 bases. With 6 bases clipped from V and 9 bases from J, the junction kept 12 bases outside the gene matches. Per the germline V gene, CDR1 is MNHEY and CDR2 is SVGEGT. This CDR3 has 15 amino acids. The DNA for the CDR3 is TGTGCCAGCAGCAGGGACAGGGGCGTGAGTGGGACGCAGTATTTT. Protein sequence: CASSRDRGVSGTQYF.